This entry describes one T cell receptor beta chain. The germline CDR1 and CDR2 sequences are SGHTA and FQGNSA. With 1 base clipped from V and 5 bases from J, the junction kept 7 bases outside the gene matches. The CDR3 has 15 residues. In the original analysis: Researchers report that nucleated cell counts were estimated from reference gene primer amplification. Sequencing used immunoSEQ multiplex PCR; TCRdb keeps in-frame clones, though not all of them. V and J calls and clone size come straight from that table; D and trimming were deduced from the DNA. Of some 140,000 clones in the sample, roughly four fifths were seen once. These data belong to a study of blood T cell repertoires in COVID-19. Study background: The cDNA or gDNA used as material had been derived from T cells, B-cell-depleted T cells, or PBMCs.

Donors were grouped by their self-reported clinical history. The receptor was derived from a man younger than 45 who had recovered from COVID-19. Sequencing was carried out using PBMCs or T cells enriched from blood (not recorded which). The chain recombines TRBV7-2 with TRBJ1-1, with 7 nucleotides matching TRBD1. The DNA of the CDR3 is TGTGCCAGCAGCTTAGGAAGGGGGCTGGGTACTGAAGCTTTCTTT. Its translation is CASSLGRGLGTEAFF. The complete variable domain, with remaining parts taken from reference TRBV7-2 and TRBJ1-1, reads GAGVSQSPSNKVTEKGKDVELRCDPISGHTALYWYRQSLGQGLEFLIYFQGNSAPDKSGLPSDRFSAERTGGSVSTLTIQRTQQEDSAVYLCASSLGRGLGTEAFFGQGTRLTVV.